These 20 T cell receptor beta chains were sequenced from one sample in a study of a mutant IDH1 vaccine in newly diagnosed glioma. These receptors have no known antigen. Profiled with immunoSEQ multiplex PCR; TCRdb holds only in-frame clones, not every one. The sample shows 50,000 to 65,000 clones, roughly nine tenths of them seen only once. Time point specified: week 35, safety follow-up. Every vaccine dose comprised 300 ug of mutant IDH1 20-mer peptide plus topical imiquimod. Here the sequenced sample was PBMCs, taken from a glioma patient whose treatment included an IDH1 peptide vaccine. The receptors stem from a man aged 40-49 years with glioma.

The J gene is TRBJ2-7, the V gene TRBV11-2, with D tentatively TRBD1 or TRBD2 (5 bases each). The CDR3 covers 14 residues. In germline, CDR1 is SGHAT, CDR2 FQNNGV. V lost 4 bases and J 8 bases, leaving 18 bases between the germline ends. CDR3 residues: CASSSPGLRTKQYF. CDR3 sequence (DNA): TGTGCCAGCAGCTCCCCGGGATTGAGGACAAAGCAGTACTTC.

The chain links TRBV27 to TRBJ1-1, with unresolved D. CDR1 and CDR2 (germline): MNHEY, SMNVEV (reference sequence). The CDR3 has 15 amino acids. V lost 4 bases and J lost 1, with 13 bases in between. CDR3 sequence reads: CASSSFRRSNTEAFF. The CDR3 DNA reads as TGTGCCAGCAGTTCCTTCCGCCGATCGAACACTGAAGCTTTCTTT.

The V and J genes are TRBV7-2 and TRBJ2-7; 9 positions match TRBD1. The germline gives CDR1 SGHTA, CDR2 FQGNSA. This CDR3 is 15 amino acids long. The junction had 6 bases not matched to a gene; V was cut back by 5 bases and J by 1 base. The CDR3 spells CASSRSGQGSYEQYF. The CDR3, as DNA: TGTGCCAGCAGCCGGTCGGGACAGGGATCCTACGAGCAGTACTTC.

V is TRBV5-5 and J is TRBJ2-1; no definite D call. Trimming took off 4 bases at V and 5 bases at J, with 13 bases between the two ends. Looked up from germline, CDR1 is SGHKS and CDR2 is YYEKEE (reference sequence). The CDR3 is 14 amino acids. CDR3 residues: CASSQYTVHNEQFF. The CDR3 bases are TGTGCCAGCAGCCAATATACAGTCCACAATGAGCAGTTCTTC.

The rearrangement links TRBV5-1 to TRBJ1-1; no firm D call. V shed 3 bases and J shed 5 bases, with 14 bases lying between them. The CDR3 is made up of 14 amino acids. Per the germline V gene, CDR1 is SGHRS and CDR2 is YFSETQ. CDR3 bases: TGCGCCAGCAGCTGGACCTCCCCGGGGACTGAAGCTTTCTTT. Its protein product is CASSWTSPGTEAFF. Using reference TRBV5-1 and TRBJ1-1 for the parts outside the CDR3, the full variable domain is KAGVTQTPRYLIKTRGQQVTLSCSPISGHRSVSWYQQTPGQGLQFLFEYFSETQRNKGNFPGRFSGRQFSNSRSEMNVSTLELGDSALYLCASSWTSPGTEAFFGQGTRLTVV.

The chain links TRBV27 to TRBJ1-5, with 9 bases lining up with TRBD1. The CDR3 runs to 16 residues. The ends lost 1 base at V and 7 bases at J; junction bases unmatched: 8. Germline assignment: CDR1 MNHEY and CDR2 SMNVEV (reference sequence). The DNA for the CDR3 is TGTGCCAGCAGTTTATATGCGGGACAGGGCGGGCAGCCCCAGCATTTT. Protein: CASSLYAGQGGQPQHF.

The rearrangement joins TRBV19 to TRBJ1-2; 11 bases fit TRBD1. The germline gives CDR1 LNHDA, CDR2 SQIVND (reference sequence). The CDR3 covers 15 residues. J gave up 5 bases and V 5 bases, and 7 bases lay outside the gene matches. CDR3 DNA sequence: TGTGCCAGTAGTTCCCTCGGGACAGGGGGATATGGCTACACCTTC. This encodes CASSSLGTGGYGYTF.

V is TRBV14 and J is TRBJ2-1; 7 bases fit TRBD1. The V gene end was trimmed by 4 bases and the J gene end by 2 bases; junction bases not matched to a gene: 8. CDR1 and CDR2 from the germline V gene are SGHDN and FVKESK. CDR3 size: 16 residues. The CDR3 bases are TGTGCCAGCAGCCTGGTCCAGGGGGTCGCCTACAATGAGCAGTTCTTC. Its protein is CASSLVQGVAYNEQFF.

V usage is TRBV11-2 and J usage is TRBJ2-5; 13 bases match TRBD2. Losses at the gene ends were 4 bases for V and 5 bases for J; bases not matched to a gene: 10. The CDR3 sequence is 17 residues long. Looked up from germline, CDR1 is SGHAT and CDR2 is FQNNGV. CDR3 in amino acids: CASSSGLAGSFGETQYF. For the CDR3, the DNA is TGTGCCAGCAGCTCGGGACTAGCGGGAAGTTTCGGGGAGACCCAGTACTTC.

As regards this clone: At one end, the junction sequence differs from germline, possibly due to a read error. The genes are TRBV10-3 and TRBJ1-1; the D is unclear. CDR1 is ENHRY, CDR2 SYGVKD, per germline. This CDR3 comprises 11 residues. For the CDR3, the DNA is TGTGCCATCCGTGACGGCACTGAAGCTTTCTTT. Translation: CAIRDGTEAFF.

CDR3 protein: CASSFQGIGANEKLFF. The CDR3 DNA reads TGTGCCAGCAGCTTCCAGGGCATTGGAGCTAATGAAAAACTGTTTTTT. The chain joins TRBV7-8 to TRBJ1-4; D is possibly TRBD1 (5 bases). This CDR3 is built from 16 residues. Trimming took 3 bases from V and 3 from J, leaving 14 bases between them. Germline V lookup: CDR1 SGHVS, CDR2 FQNEAQ. Together with reference TRBV7-8 and TRBJ1-4, the CDR3 gives the full variable domain: GAGVSQSPRYKVAKRGQDVALRCDPISGHVSLFWYQQALGQGPEFLTYFQNEAQLDKSGLPSDRFFAERPEGSVSTLKIQRTQQEDSAVYLCASSFQGIGANEKLFFGSGTQLSVL.

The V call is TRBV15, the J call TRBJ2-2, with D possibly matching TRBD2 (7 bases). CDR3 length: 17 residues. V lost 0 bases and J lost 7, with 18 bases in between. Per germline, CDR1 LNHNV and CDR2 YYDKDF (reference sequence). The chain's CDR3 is CATSRDLTGGAGGELFF. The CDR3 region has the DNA TGTGCCACCAGCAGAGATCTTACGGGGGGCGCGGGCGGGGAGCTGTTTTTT.

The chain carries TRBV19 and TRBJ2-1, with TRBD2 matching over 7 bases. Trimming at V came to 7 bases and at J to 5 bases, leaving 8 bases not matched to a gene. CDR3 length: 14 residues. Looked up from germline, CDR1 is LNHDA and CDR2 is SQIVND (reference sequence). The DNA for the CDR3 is TGTGCCAGTATCGGCGGGAGTTCAAACAATGAGCAGTTCTTC. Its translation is CASIGGSSNNEQFF. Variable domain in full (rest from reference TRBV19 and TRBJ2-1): DGGITQSPKYLFRKEGQNVTLSCEQNLNHDAMYWYRQDPGQGLRLIYYSQIVNDFQKGDIAEGYSVSREKKESFPLTVTSAQKNPTAFYLCASIGGSSNNEQFFGPGTRLTVL.

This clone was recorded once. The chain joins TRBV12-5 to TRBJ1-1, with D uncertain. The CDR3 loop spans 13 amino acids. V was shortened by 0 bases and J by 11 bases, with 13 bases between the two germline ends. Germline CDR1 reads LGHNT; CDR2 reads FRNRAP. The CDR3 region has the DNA TGTGCTAGTGGTTTGGTACGTGGGGATTCGGCTTTCTTT. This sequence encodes CASGLVRGDSAFF. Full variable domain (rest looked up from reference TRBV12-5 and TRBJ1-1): DARVTQTPRHKVTEMGQEVTMRCQPILGHNTVFWYRQTMMQGLELLAYFRNRAPLDDSGMPKDRFSAEMPDATLATLKIQPSEPRDSAVYFCASGLVRGDSAFFGQGTRLTVV.

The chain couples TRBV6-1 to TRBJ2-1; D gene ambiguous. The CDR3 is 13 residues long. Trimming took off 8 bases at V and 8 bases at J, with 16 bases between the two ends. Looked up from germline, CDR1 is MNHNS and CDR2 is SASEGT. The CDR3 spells CASAALLIHEQFF. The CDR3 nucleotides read TGTGCCAGCGCAGCCTTACTAATCCATGAGCAGTTCTTC.

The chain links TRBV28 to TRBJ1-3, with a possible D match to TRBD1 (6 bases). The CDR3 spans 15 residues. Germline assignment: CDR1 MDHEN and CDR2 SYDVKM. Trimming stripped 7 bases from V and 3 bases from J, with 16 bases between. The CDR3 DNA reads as TGTGCCAGCACCTCATTAAGGGGGATTGGAAACACCATATATTTT. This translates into CASTSLRGIGNTIYF.

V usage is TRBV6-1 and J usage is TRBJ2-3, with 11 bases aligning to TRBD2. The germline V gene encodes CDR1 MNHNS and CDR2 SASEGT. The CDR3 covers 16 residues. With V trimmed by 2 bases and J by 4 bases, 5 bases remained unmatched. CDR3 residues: CASSETTSGRADTQYF. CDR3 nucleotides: TGTGCCAGCAGTGAAACAACTAGCGGGAGAGCAGATACGCAGTATTTT.

CDR3 sequence: CASRGVPRASDEQYF. CDR3 DNA sequence: TGCGCCAGCAGGGGGGTACCCCGAGCCAGTGACGAGCAGTACTTC. This chain connects TRBV5-1 to TRBJ2-7; D possibly matches TRBD1 or TRBD2 (5 bases each). Trimming stripped 5 bases from V and 5 bases from J, with 20 bases between. The CDR3 consists of 15 residues. Germline-derived CDR1 and CDR2 are SGHRS and YFSETQ.

CDR3 DNA sequence: TGTGCCAGCTCACCACCCGAAGTCTACGAGCAGTACTTC. The encoded protein is CASSPPEVYEQYF. The chain uses TRBV18 and TRBJ2-7; D is unclear. Germline lookup yields CDR1 KGHSH and CDR2 LQKENI. The V end was cut by 0 bases, the J end by 3 bases, with 6 bases between. There are 13 residues in the CDR3.

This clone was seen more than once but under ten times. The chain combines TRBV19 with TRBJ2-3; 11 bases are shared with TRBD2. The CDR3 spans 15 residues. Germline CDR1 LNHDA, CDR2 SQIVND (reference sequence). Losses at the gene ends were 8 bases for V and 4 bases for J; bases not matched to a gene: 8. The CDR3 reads CASGKGTSGSDTQYF. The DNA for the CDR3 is TGTGCCAGTGGGAAAGGGACTAGCGGCTCAGATACGCAGTATTTT.